What follows describes a single T cell receptor (beta chain). The target antigen is unknown. Healthy individuals who donated bone marrow served as the donors. These data come from a study of cytomegalovirus exposure and HLA in healthy donors. General study points: Upon later analysis, HLA-associated TCR beta chains proved more clonally expanded than other, equally common chains. Some V segments, TRBV6-2 and TRBV6-3 among them, were indistinguishable and were therefore excluded.

The PCR ran on 60 Vbeta and 13 Jbeta primers. Method: immunoSEQ multiplex PCR; TCRdb's copy keeps in-frame clones and lacks some. The data show roughly 100,000 clones, about two thirds seen once. Germline V gene lookup returns CDR1 MNHEY and CDR2 SVGAGI. V lost 8 bases and J lost 5; bases outside the gene matches: 9. The CDR3 extends over 14 amino acids. The chain employs TRBV6-5 and TRBJ2-7; 10 bases agree with TRBD2. The source of this sequence is a boy younger than 18 in good health and CMV-seronegative. Sequenced material: PBMCs. This chain's CDR3 is CASRRTSGSNEQYF. The CDR3 DNA is TGTGCCAGCCGGCGGACTAGCGGTAGCAACGAGCAGTACTTC.